Presented here are 25 T cell receptor beta chains from one specimen sequenced in a study of early T cells in non-severe SARS-CoV-2 infection. TCRdb re-called the 5' RACE reads through MiXCR, storing one row per CDR3 protein. The sample holds 35,000 to 55,000 distinct CDR3 sequences, about 6% seen once. The sample was whole blood, taken at baseline. Receptor source: an adult who was a healthcare worker with PCR-confirmed SARS-CoV-2 infection or an uninfected control (not recorded which).

J is TRBJ2-1 and V is TRBV20-1; 9 nucleotides agree with TRBD2. Germline-derived CDR1 and CDR2 are DFQATT and SNEGSKA (reference sequence). V dropped 3 bases and J dropped 0; count of bases not matched to a gene: 9. The CDR3 covers 17 residues. CDR3 in DNA: TGCAGTGCTAGTCAGCTAGCGGGGATAAGCTCCTACAATGAGCAGTTCTTC. The encoded protein is CSASQLAGISSYNEQFF.

The chain carries TRBV5-1 and TRBJ2-6; the D gene is possibly TRBD2 (5 bases). The CDR3 is 15 residues long. The ends were cut back, 5 bases at V and 2 bases at J, with 11 bases in the middle. The germline gives CDR1 SGHRS, CDR2 YFSETQ. CDR3 region: CASRRAATGANVLTF. In DNA, the CDR3 is TGCGCCAGCAGACGAGCGGCCACTGGGGCCAACGTCCTGACTTTC.

This chain links TRBV7-2 with TRBJ1-1; D call uncertain. The CDR3 has 14 residues. Germline loops: CDR1 SGHTA, CDR2 FQGNSA. V lost 4 bases and J lost 7, with 16 bases in between. CDR3 nucleotides: TGTGCCAGCAGCTCCGATACCGGACCTTTTGAAGCTTTCTTT. This encodes CASSSDTGPFEAFF. The entire variable domain, with the rest obtained from reference TRBV7-2 and TRBJ1-1, is as follows: GAGVSQSPSNKVTEKGKDVELRCDPISGHTALYWYRQSLGQGLEFLIYFQGNSAPDKSGLPSDRFSAERTGGSVSTLTIQRTQQEDSAVYLCASSSDTGPFEAFFGQGTRLTVV.

This clonotype was detected many times. The CDR3 DNA reads as TGTGCCAGCAGTTTGGACGGGAACTATGGCTACACCTTC. Translation: CASSLDGNYGYTF. The genes are TRBV28 and TRBJ1-2, with D unresolved. The CDR3 sequence is 13 residues long. Trimming removed 3 bases at V and 2 bases at J, with 7 bases between. The germline gives CDR1 MDHEN, CDR2 SYDVKM.

This clonotype was counted ten times or more. The chain is built from TRBV4-1 and TRBJ2-7, with 8 bases aligning to TRBD2. CDR1 is MGHRA and CDR2 is YSYEKL in the germline V gene. The CDR3 loop spans 18 amino acids. V lost 0 bases and J lost 2; bases outside the gene matches: 12. Here the CDR3 DNA reads TGCGCCAGCAGCCAAGATCCCTCCTCCGGGACTAGGGCCTACGAGCAGTACTTC. As protein: CASSQDPSSGTRAYEQYF.

The genes are TRBV11-2 and TRBJ2-3; 14 bases line up with TRBD2. V dropped 4 bases and J dropped 4; count of bases not matched to a gene: 7. Germline-derived CDR1 and CDR2 are SGHAT and FQNNGV. The CDR3 is made up of 17 amino acids. CDR3 in DNA: TGTGCCAGCAGCTGGGGGACTAGCGGGAGTCAAGCAGATACGCAGTATTTT. As protein: CASSWGTSGSQADTQYF.

In its sample, this clonotype was seen many times. J is TRBJ1-1 and V is TRBV7-2; no firm D call. Germline CDR1 reads SGHTA; CDR2 reads FQGNSA. The ends were cut back, 5 bases at V and 1 base at J, with 8 bases in the middle. CDR3 length equals 13 residues. The CDR3 nucleotides read TGTGCCAGCAGCATTACAACGAACACTGAAGCTTTCTTT. Its translation: CASSITTNTEAFF.

This clonotype was observed many times. V is TRBV6-4 and J is TRBJ2-1; possibly TRBD1 or TRBD2 for D (6 bases each). The CDR3 totals 13 residues. V was shortened by 3 bases and J by 6 bases, with 9 bases between the two germline ends. Germline V CDR1 and CDR2: MRHNA, SNTAGT. In nucleotides, the CDR3 is TGTGCCAGCAGTGAACAGGGAGGCAATGAGCAGTTCTTC. Amino acid sequence: CASSEQGGNEQFF.

The table lists this clonotype with many counts. The chain uses TRBV20-1 and TRBJ2-3; D might be TRBD1 (5 bases). Between the trimmed V and J ends, which lost 7 bases and 2 bases, there was a span of 16 bases. CDR3 length: 14 amino acids. CDR1 and CDR2 from the germline V gene are DFQATT and SNEGSKA (reference sequence). The CDR3 sequence is CSVTDARLTDTQYF. The CDR3 nucleotides are TGCAGTGTGACAGACGCGCGTCTCACAGATACGCAGTATTTT.

This clonotype was found a few times. The V and J genes are TRBV10-3 and TRBJ2-2, with 10 bases matching TRBD1. V gave up 8 bases and J gave up 3 bases; unmatched junction bases: 0. The V gene's germline CDR1 is ENHRY and CDR2 SYGVKD. This CDR3 has 13 amino acids. The CDR3 is CAIGTGDTGELFF. For the CDR3, the DNA is TGTGCCATCGGGACAGGGGACACCGGGGAGCTGTTTTTT.

This clonotype was recorded many times. V is TRBV5-8 and J is TRBJ1-5; 7 positions agree with TRBD1. The V gene end was trimmed by 0 bases and the J gene end by 4 bases; junction bases not matched to a gene: 4. Germline V gene lookup returns CDR1 SGHTS and CDR2 YDEGEE. The CDR3 consists of 15 residues. CDR3: CASSLEGAGNQPQHF. The DNA for the CDR3 is TGTGCCAGCAGCTTGGAGGGGGCAGGTAATCAGCCCCAGCATTTT.

This clonotype occurred many times. The genes are TRBV18 and TRBJ1-1, with unresolved D. V was clipped by 1 base and J by 1 base, with 4 bases between them. Per germline, CDR1 KGHSH and CDR2 LQKENI. The CDR3 extends over 13 amino acids. In nucleotides, the CDR3 is TGTGCCAGCTCACCACGAGGGAACACTGAAGCTTTCTTT. It translates to CASSPRGNTEAFF.

This clonotype appeared a few times. The chain links TRBV6-5 to TRBJ2-3, with 8 bases aligning to TRBD1. Germline CDR1 is MNHEY and CDR2 is SVGAGI. The V gene end was trimmed by 7 bases and the J gene end by 5 bases; junction bases not matched to a gene: 8. This CDR3 spans 14 amino acids. The CDR3 DNA follows: TGTGCCAGCAAAAAACCAGGGGGCAAAGATACGCAGTATTTT. This gives the protein CASKKPGGKDTQYF.

At least ten counts were recorded for this clonotype. The rearrangement joins TRBV19 to TRBJ1-5; maybe TRBD1 (6 bases). Trimming removed 5 bases at V and 3 bases at J, with 20 bases between. The germline V gene has CDR1 LNHDA and CDR2 SQIVND (reference sequence). The CDR3 covers 17 residues. The CDR3 protein is CASSSPQGAVINQPQHF. CDR3 bases: TGTGCCAGTAGTTCCCCACAGGGCGCGGTAATCAATCAGCCCCAGCATTTT.

The chain's CDR3 is CSVEWDTEAFF. The CDR3 DNA is TGCAGCGTTGAATGGGACACTGAAGCTTTCTTT. The chain employs TRBV29-1 and TRBJ1-1; D is uncertain. Trimming shortened V by 2 bases and J by 3 bases, and 4 bases separated the two germline ends. CDR3 length equals 11 residues. Germline-derived CDR1 and CDR2 are SQVTM and ANQGSEA.

This clonotype was recorded a few times. The V gene is TRBV15, the J gene TRBJ2-3; D is uncertain. The ends were cut back, 8 bases at V and 0 bases at J, with 6 bases in the middle. CDR1 LNHNV and CDR2 YYDKDF come from the germline V gene (reference sequence). CDR3 size: 12 residues. The CDR3 DNA is TGTGCCACCCGTAGTAGCACAGATACGCAGTATTTT. It translates to CATRSSTDTQYF.

This clonotype was seen at least ten times. One end of the junction fails to match germline, which may point to a read error. The chain couples TRBV7-8 to TRBJ1-3; D remains ambiguous. The CDR3 covers 15 residues. CDR1 SGHVS and CDR2 FQNEAQ come from the germline V gene. The CDR3 here is CASSEQRSSENTIYF. CDR3 bases: TGTGCCAGCAGCGAGCAGAGAAGCTCTGAAAACACCATATATTTT.

This clonotype occurred a few times. V is TRBV28 and J is TRBJ1-2; D gene uncertain. V lost 6 bases and J 4 bases, leaving 15 bases between the germline ends. The germline V gene encodes CDR1 MDHEN and CDR2 SYDVKM. The CDR3 runs 14 residues. The DNA of the CDR3 is TGTGCCAGCAGAGGGAGTGCCCACAGCTATGGCTACACCTTC. Protein sequence: CASRGSAHSYGYTF.

In its sample, this clonotype was seen a few times. At one end, the junction sequence differs from germline, possibly due to a read error. The chain employs TRBV13 and TRBJ1-3; D is unclear. CDR1 and CDR2 (germline): PRHDT, FYEKMQ (reference sequence). This CDR3 has 15 amino acids. In DNA form, the CDR3 reads TGTGCCAGCAGCTCTTTCACAGCCTCTGAAAACACCATATATTTT. The encoded protein is CASSSFTASENTIYF.

This clonotype was counted at least ten times. The chain combines TRBV2 with TRBJ2-5; no reliable D call. Trimming took 7 bases from V and 2 from J, leaving 5 bases between them. Germline lookup yields CDR1 SNHLY and CDR2 FYNNEI. The CDR3 sequence is 11 residues long. Here the CDR3 DNA reads TGTGCCAGCAAGGAACAAGAGACCCAGTACTTC. Encoded protein: CASKEQETQYF.

Many counts were recorded for this clonotype. This chain links TRBV7-3 with TRBJ2-2; TRBD1 matches at 10 bases. V shed 4 bases and J 4 bases; nucleotides not matched to a gene: 9. The CDR3 is 17 amino acids. The V gene's germline CDR1 is SGHTA and CDR2 FQGTGA. In nucleotides, the CDR3 is TGTGCCAGCAGCTCCGGGACAGGGGATTTTGGCACCGGGGAGCTGTTTTTT. The encoded protein is CASSSGTGDFGTGELFF. The variable domain in full, completed from reference TRBV7-3 and TRBJ2-2, reads GAGVSQTPSNKVTEKGKYVELRCDPISGHTALYWYRQSLGQGPEFLIYFQGTGAADDSGLPNDRFFAVRPEGSVSTLKIQRTERGDSAVYLCASSSGTGDFGTGELFFGEGSRLTVL.

In its sample, this clonotype was seen a few times. The chain is built from TRBV19 and TRBJ2-2, with D perhaps TRBD2 (5 bases). CDR1 and CDR2 (germline): LNHDA, SQIVND (reference sequence). V lost 7 bases to trimming and J lost 4 bases, with 13 bases between them. The CDR3 sequence is 14 residues long. CDR3 protein: CASTLGRGTGELFF. CDR3 nucleotide sequence: TGTGCCAGTACTCTGGGCCGGGGCACCGGGGAGCTGTTTTTT.

This clonotype showed up many times. This sequence joins TRBV5-8 and TRBJ2-5; tentatively, D is TRBD1 or TRBD2 (6 bases each). CDR3 length: 15 amino acids. V dropped 7 bases and J dropped 3 bases, with 19 bases sitting between them. CDR1 SGHTS and CDR2 YDEGEE come from the germline V gene. The CDR3 sequence: CASPGGPGRKETQYF. The CDR3 DNA reads as TGTGCCAGCCCTGGGGGGCCCGGACGAAAAGAGACCCAGTACTTC.

This clonotype was counted many times. The chain recombines TRBV11-3 with TRBJ2-1, with D possibly being TRBD1 (6 bases). V lost 8 bases and J 1 base, leaving 15 bases between the germline ends. CDR1 and CDR2 (germline): SGHNT, YENEEA. The CDR3 contains 15 residues. CDR3 sequence reads: CASSNSQGSYNEQFF. The CDR3 coding sequence is TGTGCCAGCTCCAATTCACAGGGTTCCTACAATGAGCAGTTCTTC.

This chain links TRBV20-1 with TRBJ2-1; 11 bases align to TRBD2. V gave up 0 bases and J gave up 2 bases; unmatched junction bases: 6. Germline V lookup: CDR1 DFQATT, CDR2 SNEGSKA (reference sequence). This CDR3 comprises 17 residues. The CDR3 DNA reads TGCAGTGCTAGAGATCCTAGCGGGAGGCCCACCTACAATGAGCAGTTCTTC. It encodes CSARDPSGRPTYNEQFF.